These 7 T cell receptor beta chains were all obtained from the same sample, sequenced in a study of cytomegalovirus exposure and HLA in healthy donors. The PCR contained 60 Vbeta and 13 Jbeta primers. The repertoire was sequenced with immunoSEQ multiplex PCR; TCRdb's copy has only in-frame clones and lacks some. This sample's table has around 200,000 clones. Sequencing used PBMCs. The receptors derive from a woman between 18 and 30 years old in good health and CMV-seropositive.

J is TRBJ2-7 and V is TRBV4-2, with D unclear. Germline V gives CDR1 LGHNA, CDR2 YNFKEQ. The CDR3 runs to 13 residues. The V gene lost 0 bases and the J gene lost 6 bases, with 9 bases spanning the gap. The chain's CDR3 is CASSQDVRSEQYF. The CDR3 coding sequence is TGTGCCAGCAGCCAAGATGTTAGAAGCGAGCAGTACTTC.

V and J are TRBV29-1 and TRBJ1-3; tentative D call: TRBD1 (5 bases). CDR1 and CDR2 from the germline V gene are SQVTM and ANQGSEA. The CDR3 has 13 amino acids. Between the trimmed V and J ends, which lost 7 bases and 3 bases, there was a span of 13 bases. The DNA of the CDR3 is TGCAGCGGGGGCGGTGCAGGTGGAAACACCATATATTTT. Its translation: CSGGGAGGNTIYF.

J is TRBJ2-7 and V is TRBV18; 8 positions match TRBD2. Trimming at V came to 6 bases and at J to 3 bases, leaving 7 bases not matched to a gene. Germline lookup yields CDR1 KGHSH and CDR2 LQKENI. This CDR3 region has 14 residues. The CDR3 DNA sequence: TGTGCCAGCTCCCGGGGGGGCAGGGACTACGAGCAGTACTTC. Its protein is CASSRGGRDYEQYF.

V is TRBV5-4 and J is TRBJ2-7, with 8 bases identical to TRBD1. The CDR3 extends over 14 amino acids. Germline loops: CDR1 SGHNT, CDR2 YYREEE (reference sequence). V was pared by 3 bases and J by 5 bases, with 7 bases of the junction left unmatched. CDR3 residues: CASSSWTGRNEQYF. CDR3 coding DNA: TGTGCCAGCAGCTCCTGGACAGGGAGGAACGAGCAGTACTTC.

The V call is TRBV7-2, the J call TRBJ1-4; D gene uncertain. V was trimmed by 5 bases and J by 3 bases, leaving 13 bases between them. The germline gives CDR1 SGHTA, CDR2 FQGNSA. The CDR3 is made up of 15 amino acids. This CDR3 is CASSVGEAANEKLFF. CDR3 DNA sequence: TGTGCCAGCAGCGTCGGGGAGGCCGCTAATGAAAAACTGTTTTTT.

The chain is built from TRBV11-1 and TRBJ2-2, with TRBD2 identical over 10 bases. Trimming cost V 1 base and J 10 bases; bases outside gene matches: 3. This CDR3 region has 14 residues. Germline V gene data show CDR1 as SGHAT and CDR2 as FQDESV (reference sequence). The CDR3 DNA follows: TGTGCCAGCAGCTTAGAACTAGCGGGGAAGGAGCTGTTTTTT. Translation: CASSLELAGKELFF.

The J gene is TRBJ2-5, the V gene TRBV21-1; whether TRBD1, the table's D call, matches the DNA was not checked. TRBV21-1 is a pseudogene locus. The CDR3 has 16 amino acids. CDR3 loop: CASSGRTPNLVETQYF. The CDR3 coding sequence is TGTGCCAGCAGCGGTCGGACACCCAACCTGGTCGAGACCCAGTACTTC.